These 10 T cell receptor beta chains came from one sample sequenced in a study of metastatic and nonmetastatic thyroid tumors. Patients were all untreated before their thyroid surgery. TCRdb called clones again from the PCR reads with MiXCR. Among about 35,000 clones listed, around a fifth were seen once. The sequencing sample was made of blood. These receptors originate from a female donor with papillary thyroid cancer or a benign thyroid nodule (not recorded which). Some clones in this sample may be carry-over from other donors' samples.

This sequence joins TRBV5-1 and TRBJ2-1; D unclear. Trimming left V 3 bases short and J 13 bases short, with 17 bases between. The CDR3 runs to 13 residues. The germline V gene has CDR1 SGHRS and CDR2 YFSETQ. The CDR3, as DNA: TGCGCCAGCAGCTCATGGGTAGGCGAGACCCAGTTCTTC. Protein: CASSSWVGETQFF. Using reference TRBV5-1 and TRBJ2-1 for the parts outside the CDR3, the full variable domain is KAGVTQTPRYLIKTRGQQVTLSCSPISGHRSVSWYQQTPGQGLQFLFEYFSETQRNKGNFPGRFSGRQFSNSRSEMNVSTLELGDSALYLCASSSWVGETQFFGPGTRLTVL.

This chain joins TRBV20-1 and TRBJ2-7; TRBD2 aligns across 15 bases. The CDR3 spans 14 residues. Germline-derived CDR1 and CDR2 are DFQATT and SNEGSKA (reference sequence). V shed 6 bases, J shed 4 bases, and the junction held 4 bases outside the gene matches. The CDR3 nucleotides read TGCAGTGCCCTGGGACTAGCGGGAGGATACGAGCAGTACTTC. This gives the protein CSALGLAGGYEQYF.

This clone was detected a few times. This chain connects TRBV30 to TRBJ1-6, with D perhaps matching TRBD1 (6 bases). The V gene's germline CDR1 is GTSNPN and CDR2 SVGIG (reference sequence). CDR3 length: 14 amino acids. The V end lost 3 bases, the J end lost 8 bases, and 14 bases lay between the germline ends. This CDR3 is CAWSLGQPYSPLHF. The DNA of the CDR3 is TGTGCCTGGAGCCTTGGACAGCCTTATTCACCCCTCCACTTT.

This sequence joins TRBV20-1 and TRBJ2-7; 14 bases align to TRBD2. This CDR3 spans 16 amino acids. In germline, CDR1 is DFQATT, CDR2 SNEGSKA (reference sequence). The junction had 7 bases not matched to a gene; V was cut back by 1 base and J by 5 bases. The CDR3 is CSARGLAGGPWDEQYF. The CDR3 DNA follows: TGCAGTGCTAGAGGACTAGCGGGAGGGCCTTGGGACGAGCAGTACTTC.

This clone was observed at least ten times. The chain joins TRBV20-1 to TRBJ1-2; D is perhaps TRBD1 (6 bases). The CDR3 length is 15 residues. The germline gives CDR1 DFQATT, CDR2 SNEGSKA (reference sequence). Between the trimmed V and J ends, which lost 4 bases and 8 bases, there was a span of 23 bases. The CDR3 DNA reads TGCAGTGCTACCAGTCCCGGGACATACCTGGGAGGCTACACCTTC. The encoded protein is CSATSPGTYLGGYTF.

V usage is TRBV11-2 and J usage is TRBJ2-4, with 10 bases that match TRBD1. This CDR3 has 17 amino acids. The germline V gene encodes CDR1 SGHAT and CDR2 FQNNGV. V lost 5 bases to trimming and J lost 0 bases; unmatched junction nucleotides: 7. The CDR3 DNA is TGTGCCAGCAGCCCGGGACAGGGGCAACTAGCCAAAAACATTCAGTACTTC. This sequence encodes CASSPGQGQLAKNIQYF.

The rearrangement joins TRBV27 to TRBJ2-7, with D perhaps matching TRBD1 (6 bases). Trimming stripped 5 bases from V and 8 bases from J, with 28 bases between. This CDR3 comprises 17 residues. Per germline, CDR1 MNHEY and CDR2 SMNVEV (reference sequence). For the CDR3, the DNA is TGTGCCAGCAGTCCCACCACCTCACAGGGTGTGTATAGGCAGCAGTACTTC. Translating it yields CASSPTTSQGVYRQQYF.

The sample holds a few counts of this clone. The V call is TRBV2, the J call TRBJ2-7, with 9 bases identical to TRBD2. The CDR3 is 14 amino acids. Germline V lookup: CDR1 SNHLY, CDR2 FYNNEI. V gave up 7 bases and J gave up 4 bases; unmatched junction bases: 8. CDR3 nucleotide sequence: TGTGCCAGCATACCCGGCACTAGCGGGTACGAGCAGTACTTC. It yields the protein CASIPGTSGYEQYF.

This clone was seen a handful of times. A read error may account for a junction end that differs from germline. Other DNA sequences of this sample code for an identical CDR3. The chain links TRBV6-1 to TRBJ2-2, with D perhaps TRBD1 (6 bases). The V gene's germline CDR1 is MNHNS and CDR2 SASEGT. The CDR3 is 14 residues long. The DNA for the CDR3 is TGTGCCAGCGACGCGTTGACAGGTTCCGGGGAGCTCTTTTTT. Protein product: CASDALTGSGELFF.

The CDR3, as DNA: TGTGCCACCAGTGATATCCGGGGGGAGAATGAGCAGTTCTTC. It codes for CATSDIRGENEQFF. The V gene is TRBV24-1, the J gene TRBJ2-1, with 7 bases fitting TRBD2. The ends lost 3 bases at V and 7 bases at J; junction bases unmatched: 5. Germline CDR1 reads KGHDR; CDR2 reads SFDVKD. This CDR3 contains 14 residues.